This is a list of T cell receptor beta chains from one sample in a study of T cell repertoires in cytomegalovirus infection. No antigen has been identified for these receptors. TCRdb processed the reads anew with MiXCR; each CDR3 protein has one entry. The profile shows 380,000 or so distinct CDR3 sequences, roughly 34% of them singletons. The sample consisted of cultured PBMCs, taken from culture after CMV antigen stimulation. Receptor source: a human donor in good health (CMV status not recorded). Some clones in this sample may be carry-over from other donors' samples. The CDR3 runs from the conserved cysteine through the conserved F or W. A D gene is named only where the DNA matches it firmly. Only some rows state a clone size, as once, few, many or a class for expanded clones.

>.|.|TRBV11-3|TRBJ2-1
TGTGCCAGCAGCTTAGATAGGTTCAAGGACTCCAACAATGAGCAGTTCTTC
CASSLDRFKDSNNEQFF
>.|TRBD2|TRBV27|TRBJ2-1
TGTGCCAGCAGGTGGAGCGGGAGGGGCAATGAGCAGTTCTTC
CASRWSGRGNEQFF
>few|TRBD1|TRBV6-6|TRBJ1-1
TGTGCCAGCAGGGGGACAGGTGGCCTGGGGCCGTTGAACACTGAAGCTTTCTTT
CASRGTGGLGPLNTEAFF
>.|TRBD1|TRBV20-1|TRBJ2-1
TGCAGTGCTAGAGATTTACAGGGGACCTACAATGAGCAGTTCTTC
CSARDLQGTYNEQFF
>few|TRBD2|TRBV5-1|TRBJ2-4
TGCGCCAGCAGCTTGTGGCGAGCGGGGCAGAAAAACATTCAGTACTTC
CASSLWRAGQKNIQYF
>.|TRBD2|TRBV28|TRBJ2-5
TGTGCCAGCAAACTGGGGGGACTAGCTGAACAAGAGACCCAGTACTTC
CASKLGGLAEQETQYF
>.|TRBD2|TRBV6-8|TRBJ2-7
TGTGCCAGCGGGCTCCTAGCGGGAGGGCCACACGAGCAGTACTTC
CASGLLAGGPHEQYF
>.|.|TRBV5-6|TRBJ2-1
TGTGCCAGCAGCTTGGATGGTGCGGGACGGGTCTATGAGCAGTTCTTC
CASSLDGAGRVYEQFF
>few|.|TRBV15|TRBJ2-5
TGTGCCACCAGCAGAGACCGCAGAGAGACCCAGTACTTC
CATSRDRRETQYF
>.|TRBD2|TRBV7-2|TRBJ2-5
TGTGCCAACACTAGCGGGATGAAAGAGACCCAGTACTTC
CANTSGMKETQYF
>.|TRBD1|TRBV7-9|TRBJ1-2
TGTGCCAGCAGCTCCTGGACAGGGCTGGACGATGGCTACACCTTC
CASSSWTGLDDGYTF
>few|.|TRBV28|TRBJ2-4
TGTGCCAGCAGTTTTAGTCTGAAAGACATTCAGTACTTC
CASSFSLKDIQYF
>few|.|TRBV7-2|TRBJ2-5
TGTGCCAGCAGCTTAAGCCCCCCCCCCCAAGAGACCCAGTACTTC
CASSLSPPPQETQYF
>few|.|TRBV7-2|TRBJ1-1
TGTGCCAGCAGCTTCTCGGGGTTCGGGAACACTGAAGCTTTCTTT
CASSFSGFGNTEAFF
>many|.|TRBV10-3|TRBJ1-1
TGTGCCATCAGTGAGGAAGGCATTTACACTGAAGCTTTCTTT
CAISEEGIYTEAFF
>many|.|TRBV19|TRBJ1-5
TGTGCCAGTAGGGGTGGCAGAACTAGCAATCAGCCCCAGCATTTT
CASRGGRTSNQPQHF